The clone carrying this TCR beta chain appeared a single time. iRepertoire HTBI primers and Arm-PCR of CDR3 regions built TCR beta libraries. TCRdb used MiXCR to reprocess the multiplex PCR reads, holding one entry per CDR3 protein. The sample includes more than 650,000 distinct CDR3 sequences, about 30% of them seen just once. The sample originates from a study of regulatory T cells in long-lasting Graves disease. V lost 5 bases and J lost 3, with 19 bases in between. CDR3 length: 16 residues. From germline, CDR1 is MDHEN and CDR2 SYDVKM. The time point here: persistent/refractory GD, antithyroid drugs over 5 years with positive TRAb. The authors made the TCR library using RNA they extracted from PBMCs.

The chain carries TRBV28 and TRBJ2-5; tentatively, D is TRBD1 (6 bases). The clonotype was recovered from a female donor with Graves disease. The starting material was peripheral blood mononuclear cells (PBMCs), obtained when the disease was refractory, from a patient treated with antithyroid drugs. The CDR3 spells CASSPGTGEGEETQYF. For the CDR3, the DNA is TGTGCCAGCAGTCCCGGTACAGGCGAGGGGGAAGAGACCCAGTACTTC.